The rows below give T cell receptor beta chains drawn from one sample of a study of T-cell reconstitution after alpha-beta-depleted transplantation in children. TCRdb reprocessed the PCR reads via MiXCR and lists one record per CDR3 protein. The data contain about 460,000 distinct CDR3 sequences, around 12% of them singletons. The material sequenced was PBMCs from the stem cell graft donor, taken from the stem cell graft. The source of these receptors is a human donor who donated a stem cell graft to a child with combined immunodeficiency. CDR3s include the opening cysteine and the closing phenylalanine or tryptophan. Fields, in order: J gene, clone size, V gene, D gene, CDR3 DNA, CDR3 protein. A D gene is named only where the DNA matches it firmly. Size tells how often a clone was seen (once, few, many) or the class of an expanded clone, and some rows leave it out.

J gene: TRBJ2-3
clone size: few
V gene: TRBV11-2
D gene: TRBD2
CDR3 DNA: TGTGCCAGCAGCTTCGCTCTAGCGGGAGTCGATGTCAACACAGATACGCAGTATTTT
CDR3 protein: CASSFALAGVDVNTDTQYF

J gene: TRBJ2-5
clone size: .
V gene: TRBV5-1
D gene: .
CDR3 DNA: TGCGCCAGCAGCCTAACTGGGGGGGCCGGATGGGAGACCCAGTACTTC
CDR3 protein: CASSLTGGAGWETQYF

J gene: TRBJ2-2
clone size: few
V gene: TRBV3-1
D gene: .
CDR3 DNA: TGTGCCAGCAGCCACACTATCTGGCGGAACACCGGGGAGCTGTTTTTT
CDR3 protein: CASSHTIWRNTGELFF

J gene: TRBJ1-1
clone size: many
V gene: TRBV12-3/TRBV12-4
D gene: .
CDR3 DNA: TGTGCCACCAAGGGGTTGGGGTTGAACACTGAAGCTTTCTTT
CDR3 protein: CATKGLGLNTEAFF

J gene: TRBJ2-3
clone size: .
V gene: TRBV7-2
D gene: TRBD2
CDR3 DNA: TGTGCCAGCAGCACCTCTTCTAGCGGGACTAGCACAGATACGCAGTATTTT
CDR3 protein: CASSTSSSGTSTDTQYF

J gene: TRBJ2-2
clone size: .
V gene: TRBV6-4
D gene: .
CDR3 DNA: TGTGCCAGCAGTGGGGAGGGGGTGGACACCGGGGAGCTGTTTTTT
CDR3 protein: CASSGEGVDTGELFF

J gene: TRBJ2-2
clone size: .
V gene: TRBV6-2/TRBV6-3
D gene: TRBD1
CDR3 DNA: TGTGCCAGCAGTTACCCGGACAGGCCGAGAACCGGGGAGCTGTTTTTT
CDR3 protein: CASSYPDRPRTGELFF

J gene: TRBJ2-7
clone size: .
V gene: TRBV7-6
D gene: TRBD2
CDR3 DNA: TGTGCCAGCAGCCGGACTAGCGGGATTTACGAGCAGTACTTC
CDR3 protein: CASSRTSGIYEQYF

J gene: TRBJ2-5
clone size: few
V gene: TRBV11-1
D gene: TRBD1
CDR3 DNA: TGTGCCAGCAGCAGGGGGCCTCGAGAGACCCAGTACTTC
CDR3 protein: CASSRGPRETQYF

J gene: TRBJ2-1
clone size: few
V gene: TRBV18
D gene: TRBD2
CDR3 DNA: TGTGCCAGCTCACCACCGCGGGGGGAGGGCCCCTACAATGAGCAGTTCTTC
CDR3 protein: CASSPPRGEGPYNEQFF

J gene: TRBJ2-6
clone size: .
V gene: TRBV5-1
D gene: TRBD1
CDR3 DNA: TGCGCCAGCAGCTCTACAGGGGGCCTCTCTGGGGCCAACGTCCTGACTTTC
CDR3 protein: CASSSTGGLSGANVLTF

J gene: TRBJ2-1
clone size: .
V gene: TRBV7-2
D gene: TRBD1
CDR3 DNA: TGTGCCAGCACCTACAGGGGGGTGTATGAGCAGTTCTTC
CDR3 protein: CASTYRGVYEQFF

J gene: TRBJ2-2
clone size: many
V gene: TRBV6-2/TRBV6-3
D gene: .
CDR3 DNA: TGTGCCAGCAGTCCCACGGACACCGGGGAGCTGTTTTTT
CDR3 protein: CASSPTDTGELFF

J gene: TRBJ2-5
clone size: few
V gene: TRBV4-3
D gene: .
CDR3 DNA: TGCGCCAGCAGCCACCTAGCCTACCAAGAGACCCAGTACTTC
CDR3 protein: CASSHLAYQETQYF

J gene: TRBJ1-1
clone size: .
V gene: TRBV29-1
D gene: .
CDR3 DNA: TGCAGCGTTCGGCAGGAGGTGGGCACTGAAGCTTTCTTT
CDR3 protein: CSVRQEVGTEAFF

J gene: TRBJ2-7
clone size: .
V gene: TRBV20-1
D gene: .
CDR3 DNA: TGCAGTGCTAGAAGGATGGACGAGCAGTACTTC
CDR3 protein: CSARRMDEQYF

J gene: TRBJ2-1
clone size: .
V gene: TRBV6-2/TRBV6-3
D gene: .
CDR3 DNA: TGTGCCAGCAGACGGGATAGTTCCCTACCATTGAATGAGCAGTTCTTC
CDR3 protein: CASRRDSSLPLNEQFF

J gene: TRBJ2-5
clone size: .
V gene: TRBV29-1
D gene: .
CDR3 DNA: TGCAGCGTTGATGGAGGAAGAGAGACCCAGTACTTC
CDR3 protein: CSVDGGRETQYF

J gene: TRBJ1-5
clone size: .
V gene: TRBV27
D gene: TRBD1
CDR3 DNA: TGTGCCAGCAGTTCAACAGGGGGCGTTCAGCCCCAGCATTTT
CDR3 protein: CASSSTGGVQPQHF

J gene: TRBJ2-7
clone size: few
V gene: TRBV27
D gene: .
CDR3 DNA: TGTGCCAGCATCGGGGATTACTCCTACGAGCAGTACTTC
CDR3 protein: CASIGDYSYEQYF

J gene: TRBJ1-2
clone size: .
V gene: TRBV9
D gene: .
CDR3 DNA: TGTGCCAGCAGCAACGGGCCCCACCTTCATGGCTACACCTTC
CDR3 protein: CASSNGPHLHGYTF

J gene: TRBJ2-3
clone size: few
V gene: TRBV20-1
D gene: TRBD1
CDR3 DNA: TGCAGTGCTAGAGATGGCACCGGGACAGGGGGCTTGACAGATACGCAGTATTTT
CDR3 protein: CSARDGTGTGGLTDTQYF

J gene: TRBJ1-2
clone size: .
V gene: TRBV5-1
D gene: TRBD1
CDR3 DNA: TGCGCCAGCAGCGCCAGACAGGGGCAGACTAACTATGGCTACACCTTC
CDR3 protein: CASSARQGQTNYGYTF

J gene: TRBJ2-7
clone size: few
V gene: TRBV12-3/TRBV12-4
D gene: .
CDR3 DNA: TGTGCCAGCAGTGGGGGGACAGACAGCTCCTACGAGCAGTACTTC
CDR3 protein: CASSGGTDSSYEQYF

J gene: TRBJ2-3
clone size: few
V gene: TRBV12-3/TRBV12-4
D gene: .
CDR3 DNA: TGTGCCAGCAGTTCCCCCCTGGCGCGGAGCACAGATACGCAGTATTTT
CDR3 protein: CASSSPLARSTDTQYF

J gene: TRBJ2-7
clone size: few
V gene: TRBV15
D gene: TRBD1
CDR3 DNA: TGTGCCACCAGCTCCCCGGGACAGGGGGACGAGCAGTACTTC
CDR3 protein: CATSSPGQGDEQYF

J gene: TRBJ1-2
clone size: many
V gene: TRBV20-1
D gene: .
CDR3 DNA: TGCAGTGCGTGCCCCGAGGACGACACCTTC
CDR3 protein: CSACPEDDTF

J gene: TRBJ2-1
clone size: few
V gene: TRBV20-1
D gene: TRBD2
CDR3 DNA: TGCAGTGCTAGGGATTCAGCGGGGGTGTACAATGAGCAGTTCTTC
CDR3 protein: CSARDSAGVYNEQFF

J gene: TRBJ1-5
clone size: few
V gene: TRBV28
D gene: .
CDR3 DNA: TGTGCCAGCACCGACTGGCTAGGGGATTACGGCAATCAGCCCCAGCATTTT
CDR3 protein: CASTDWLGDYGNQPQHF

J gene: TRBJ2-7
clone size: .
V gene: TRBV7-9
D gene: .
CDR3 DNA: TGTGCCAGCAGCTTAGTCGGCGACAGGACCTACGAGCAGTACTTC
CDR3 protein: CASSLVGDRTYEQYF

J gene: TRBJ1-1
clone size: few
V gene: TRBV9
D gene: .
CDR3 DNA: TGTGCCAGCAGCCCACCCGACGGTGAAGCTTTCTTT
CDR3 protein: CASSPPDGEAFF

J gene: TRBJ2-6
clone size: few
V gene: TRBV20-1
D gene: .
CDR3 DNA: TGCAGTGCTAGAGACGGACACCTTAGCTCTGGGGCCAACGTCCTGACTTTC
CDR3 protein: CSARDGHLSSGANVLTF

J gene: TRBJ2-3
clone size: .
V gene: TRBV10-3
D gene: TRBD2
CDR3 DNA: TGTGCCGTCAAAGGCGGGGGGTCCGATACGCAGTATTTT
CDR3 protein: CAVKGGGSDTQYF

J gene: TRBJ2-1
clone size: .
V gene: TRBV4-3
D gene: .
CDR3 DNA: TGCGCCAGCAGCCAAGATGGGTCCTTCCACAATGAGCAGTTCTTC
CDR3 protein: CASSQDGSFHNEQFF